The 9 T cell receptor beta chains presented below share a single source sample, sequenced in a study of blood T cells in healthy people across ages (dated by TCRdb to about 2015). To prepare the library, 5' RACE was applied. TCRdb names Illumina HiSeq 2500 as the instrument used. The second PCR ran for about 6 to 12 cycles and used a J-beta primer mix along with a sample-barcoded 5' primer. TCRdb cleaned the public reads at Q25 with fastp, built clones with MiXCR and kept in-frame beta chains. Rows with one shared CDR3 protein collapse into an entry with the most common genes and DNA. The sample yields 1.2 million to 1.5 million distinct CDR3 sequences; approximately 63% were counted once. Over 5.5% of the sample is taken by the ten largest. The material sequenced was blood. These receptors were collected from a man between 18 and 29 years old in good health.

This chain joins TRBV28 and TRBJ2-3; no firm D call. There are 13 residues in the CDR3. V was clipped by 6 bases and J by 6 bases, with 13 bases between them. Germline V gene data show CDR1 as MDHEN and CDR2 as SYDVKM. CDR3 nucleotide sequence: TGTGCCAGCAGCCAAACACGTGTGGATACGCAGTATTTT. It specifies CASSQTRVDTQYF.

This clonotype was seen more than once but under ten times. V gene TRBV6-1 combines with J gene TRBJ1-2, with no clear D. This CDR3 is 13 amino acids long. Germline loops: CDR1 MNHNS, CDR2 SASEGT. Trimming removed 7 bases at V and 6 bases at J, with 15 bases between. The CDR3 nucleotides are TGTGCCAGCACGGTCTCTTGGGTAGATGGCTACACCTTC. Its translation is CASTVSWVDGYTF.

This clonotype was seen more than once but under ten times. The rearrangement links TRBV27 to TRBJ2-7; 7 bases agree with TRBD2. The CDR3 extends over 16 amino acids. After removal of 5 bases from V and 1 base from J, the junction contained 11 bases not matched to a gene. The germline V gene encodes CDR1 MNHEY and CDR2 SMNVEV (reference sequence). The CDR3 DNA reads as TGTGCCAGCAGTACACAACGGACTAGTAGATCCTACGAGCAGTACTTC. Amino acid sequence: CASSTQRTSRSYEQYF.

This clonotype was recorded a few times. The CDR3 bases are TGCAGTGCTAGAACCGGGAGGGCCGGAGAGCTTTGGGAGCAGTTCTTC. Protein: CSARTGRAGELWEQFF. This sequence joins TRBV20-1 and TRBJ2-1, with 8 bases aligning to TRBD2. CDR1 is DFQATT and CDR2 is SNEGSKA in the germline V gene (reference sequence). Trimming removed 2 bases from V and 10 bases from J; junction bases left unmatched: 16. This CDR3 is 16 amino acids long.

The chain joins TRBV30 to TRBJ1-4; 7 bases map to TRBD1. Germline V lookup: CDR1 GTSNPN, CDR2 SVGIG (reference sequence). V was clipped by 7 bases and J by 8 bases; unmatched bases: 13. The CDR3 totals 14 residues. The CDR3 spells CASARGRGEEKLFF. The CDR3 DNA follows: TGTGCCTCGGCCAGGGGCAGGGGGGAAGAAAAACTGTTTTTT.

This clonotype was found a few times. This chain joins TRBV10-3 and TRBJ2-7; the match to TRBD1 covers 10 bases. CDR3 length: 15 amino acids. Germline CDR1 is ENHRY and CDR2 is SYGVKD. The ends lost 6 bases at V and 2 bases at J; junction bases unmatched: 7. The CDR3 here is CAIRLPGQGTYEQYF. The CDR3 coding sequence is TGTGCCATCAGATTACCGGGACAGGGGACCTACGAGCAGTACTTC.

The CDR3 here is CSVVLAEPVSRTDTQYF. The CDR3 region has the DNA TGCAGCGTTGTGTTGGCCGAACCCGTTTCGCGCACAGATACGCAGTATTTT. V is TRBV29-1 and J is TRBJ2-3; D unclear. The V gene lost 4 bases and the J gene lost 1 base, with 21 bases spanning the gap. The germline gives CDR1 SQVTM, CDR2 ANQGSEA. The CDR3 sequence is 17 residues long.

This rearrangement joins TRBV29-1 to TRBJ2-7, with no clear D. Germline V gene sequence: CDR1 SQVTM, CDR2 ANQGSEA. The ends were cut back, 0 bases at V and 5 bases at J, with 14 bases in the middle. The CDR3 spans 14 residues. CDR3 bases: TGCAGCGTTGAAGAGACCGGTCTAGGCGACGAGCAGTACTTC. Its translation: CSVEETGLGDEQYF.

The J gene is TRBJ2-1, the V gene TRBV7-9; unclear D gene. Trimming stripped 5 bases from V and 8 bases from J, with 10 bases between. The CDR3 is made up of 12 amino acids. Germline values: CDR1 SEHNR, CDR2 FQNEAQ (reference sequence). The CDR3 sequence is CASSRIGHEQFF. The CDR3 coding sequence is TGTGCCAGCAGCCGAATAGGGCATGAGCAGTTCTTC.